The next 8 T cell receptor beta chains were all read from a single sample in a study of blood T cell repertoires in COVID-19. The method was immunoSEQ multiplex PCR; TCRdb's version includes in-frame clones alone and lacks a portion of them. The sample shows 200,000 to 300,000 clones, approximately 90% of them seen only once. The sequencing sample was made of peripheral blood. The source is a man aged 55 to 70 who had recovered from COVID-19.

The V gene is TRBV5-4, the J gene TRBJ1-5; 9 positions match TRBD1. The length of the CDR3 is 16 residues. The J segment lost 4 bases and the V segment lost 3 bases, leaving 8 bases of the junction unmatched. In germline, CDR1 is SGHNT, CDR2 YYREEE (reference sequence). CDR3 in amino acids: CASSYTTGGGNQPQHF. CDR3 sequence (DNA): TGTGCCAGCAGCTACACAACAGGGGGCGGGAATCAGCCCCAGCATTTT.

This chain uses TRBV7-9 with TRBJ2-1, with 11 nucleotides matching TRBD2. In germline, CDR1 is SEHNR, CDR2 FQNEAQ (reference sequence). The CDR3 totals 16 residues. Trimming cost V 2 bases and J 2 bases; bases outside gene matches: 2. CDR3 loop: CASSLLAGGTYNEQFF. DNA for the CDR3: TGTGCCAGCAGCTTACTAGCGGGGGGAACCTACAATGAGCAGTTCTTC.

V is TRBV30 and J is TRBJ2-3, with a weak D call TRBD2 (5 bases). Trimming took 5 bases from V and 0 from J, leaving 15 bases between them. The germline V gene encodes CDR1 GTSNPN and CDR2 SVGIG (reference sequence). CDR3 size: 15 residues. CDR3 DNA: TGTGCCTGGGTAGGCCGGGATACTAGCACAGATACGCAGTATTTT. Protein sequence: CAWVGRDTSTDTQYF.

The chain links TRBV10-3 to TRBJ1-4, with 11 bases fitting TRBD1. This CDR3 comprises 14 residues. V shed 6 bases, J shed 7 bases, and the junction held 4 bases outside the gene matches. The germline V gene encodes CDR1 ENHRY and CDR2 SYGVKD. DNA of the CDR3: TGTGCCATCAGCGGACAGGGGGCGTCTGAAAAACTGTTTTTT. It is translated as CAISGQGASEKLFF.

J is TRBJ2-7 and V is TRBV7-2, with TRBD1 identical over 11 bases. J gave up 0 bases and V 1 base, and 2 bases lay outside the gene matches. Germline CDR1 is SGHTA and CDR2 is FQGNSA. The CDR3 loop spans 16 amino acids. CDR3 bases: TGTGCCAGCAGCTTAGATGGGACAGGGGGCTCCTACGAGCAGTACTTC. Protein: CASSLDGTGGSYEQYF.

V gene TRBV6-1 combines with J gene TRBJ1-5; 8 positions agree with TRBD1. Looked up from germline, CDR1 is MNHNS and CDR2 is SASEGT. Unmatched junction bases numbered 16, after V lost 3 bases and J lost 3 bases. There are 19 residues in the CDR3. CDR3 sequence (DNA): TGTGCCAGCAGTGACAACCGTCTACCGGGACAGGCATACAATCAGCCCCAGCATTTT. It encodes CASSDNRLPGQAYNQPQHF.

The chain links TRBV5-1 to TRBJ2-3; D gene uncertain. V dropped 2 bases and J dropped 1 base, with 11 bases sitting between them. The CDR3 runs to 15 residues. The germline V gene encodes CDR1 SGHRS and CDR2 YFSETQ. The CDR3 nucleotides are TGCGCCAGCAGCTTAACACCAGAACGCACAGATACGCAGTATTTT. The encoded protein is CASSLTPERTDTQYF.

The DNA for the CDR3 is TGTGCCAGCACCCGAGGGAGTTCACCCCTCCACTTT. Its protein product is CASTRGSSPLHF. The chain couples TRBV12-3 or TRBV12-4 to TRBJ1-6; D is ambiguous. The CDR3 loop spans 12 amino acids. The V gene lost 7 bases and the J gene lost 9 bases, with 10 bases spanning the gap.